A selection of T cell receptor beta chains follows, all from one sample in a study of intratumoral heterogeneity in liver cancer. Method: immunoSEQ multiplex PCR; TCRdb's copy keeps in-frame clones and lacks some. The sample has more than 6,000 clones; approximately 60% are singletons. Sequencing was performed on tumor tissue, taken before any cancer treatment. Receptors were obtained from a man between 65 and 85 years old with hepatocellular carcinoma. Both conserved end residues are part of each CDR3. The order of the fields is CDR3 protein, CDR3 DNA, clone size, J gene, D gene, V gene. A D gene is named only where the DNA matches it firmly. Expanded clones are given a class, and other clones once, few, many or no size at all.

CDR3: CASKRPSTEAFF; DNA: TGTGCCAGCAAACGGCCTTCCACTGAAGCTTTCTTT; size: -; J: TRBJ1-1; D: -; V: TRBV6-5
CDR3: CASGPSGARDTQYF; DNA: TGTGCCAGCGGGCCGTCGGGGGCGAGAGATACGCAGTATTTT; size: -; J: TRBJ2-3; D: -; V: TRBV2
CDR3: CASSQSKRQGSNEKLFF; DNA: TGCGCCAGCAGTCAATCCAAAAGACAGGGTTCGAATGAAAAACTGTTTTTT; size: -; J: TRBJ1-4; D: TRBD1; V: TRBV23-1
CDR3: CASSVEGVTSSGANVLTF; DNA: TGTGCCAGCAGCGTAGAAGGCGTGACAAGCTCTGGGGCCAACGTCCTGACTTTC; size: -; J: TRBJ2-6; D: -; V: TRBV9
CDR3: CASSLKRGGWETQYF; DNA: TGTGCCAGCAGTTTAAAGCGGGGGGGCTGGGAGACCCAGTACTTC; size: once; J: TRBJ2-5; D: TRBD2; V: TRBV27
CDR3: CATSREVSLGEQYF; DNA: TGTGCCACCAGCAGAGAAGTATCGTTGGGCGAGCAGTACTTC; size: -; J: TRBJ2-7; D: -; V: TRBV15
CDR3: CASSEGPSPLHF; DNA: TGTGCCAGCAGCGAGGGACCCTCACCCCTCCACTTT; size: -; J: TRBJ1-6; D: -; V: TRBV7-9
CDR3: CASSQGLAGAYNEQFF; DNA: TGCGCCAGCAGCCAAGGGCTAGCGGGGGCTTACAATGAGCAGTTCTTC; size: medium-sized; J: TRBJ2-1; D: TRBD2; V: TRBV4-1
CDR3: CASSYLGYNQPQHF; DNA: TGTGCCAGCAGTTATCTGGGATACAATCAGCCCCAGCATTTT; size: -; J: TRBJ1-5; D: -; V: TRBV6-2/TRBV6-3
CDR3: CASSLGAKSTDTQYF; DNA: TGTGCCAGCAGCTTAGGGGCTAAGAGCACAGATACGCAGTATTTT; size: -; J: TRBJ2-3; D: -; V: TRBV7-9
CDR3: CASMNHQTASTDTQYF; DNA: TGTGCCAGTATGAACCATCAGACAGCTAGCACAGATACGCAGTATTTT; size: -; J: TRBJ2-3; D: -; V: TRBV19
CDR3: CASSRTFRGDYGYTF; DNA: TGTGCCAGCAGCCGAACCTTCAGGGGAGACTATGGCTACACCTTC; size: few; J: TRBJ1-2; D: -; V: TRBV3-1/TRBV3-2
CDR3: CAWSETGGLEKLFF; DNA: TGTGCCTGGAGTGAGACAGGGGGCTTAGAAAAACTGTTTTTT; size: -; J: TRBJ1-4; D: TRBD1; V: TRBV30
CDR3: CASSLGSYNEQFF; DNA: TGCGCCAGCAGCTTGGGCTCCTACAATGAGCAGTTCTTC; size: -; J: TRBJ2-1; D: -; V: TRBV5-1
CDR3: CASSLERTGGSNEQYF; DNA: TGTGCCAGCAGCCTAGAACGGACAGGGGGGTCTAACGAGCAGTACTTC; size: medium-sized; J: TRBJ2-7; D: TRBD1; V: TRBV7-6
CDR3: CASSSTLGTGSSDTQYF; DNA: TGTGCCAGCAGCTCAACCCTCGGGACAGGGTCGTCAGATACGCAGTATTTT; size: -; J: TRBJ2-3; D: TRBD1; V: TRBV5-4
CDR3: CASSEFRGLQETQYF; DNA: TGTGCCAGCAGTGAATTCCGGGGCCTCCAAGAGACCCAGTACTTC; size: large; J: TRBJ2-5; D: -; V: TRBV27
CDR3: CASKTGATNYGYTF; DNA: TGTGCCAGTAAAACGGGCGCAACAAACTATGGCTACACCTTC; size: once; J: TRBJ1-2; D: -; V: TRBV19
CDR3: CASIGTVGGNTEAFF; DNA: TGTGCCAGCATTGGGACAGTTGGAGGGAACACTGAAGCTTTCTTT; size: -; J: TRBJ1-1; D: TRBD1; V: TRBV25-1
CDR3: CASSLTGGPKEKLFF; DNA: TGTGCCAGCAGCCTCACGGGGGGTCCAAAGGAAAAACTGTTTTTT; size: -; J: TRBJ1-4; D: -; V: TRBV2
CDR3: CASSEAAGGGGTEAFF; DNA: TGTGCCAGCAGTGAAGCAGCGGGCGGCGGGGGCACTGAAGCTTTCTTT; size: -; J: TRBJ1-1; D: -; V: TRBV25-1
CDR3: CASSLGGGKETQYF; DNA: TGTGCCAGCAGCCTCGGGGGAGGTAAAGAGACCCAGTACTTC; size: -; J: TRBJ2-5; D: -; V: TRBV9
CDR3: CASSLGLENIQYF; DNA: TGCGCCAGCAGCCTGGGCCTGGAAAACATTCAGTACTTC; size: -; J: TRBJ2-4; D: -; V: TRBV4-3
CDR3: CASSPPGNTEAFF; DNA: TGTGCCAGCAGCCCCCCGGGGAACACTGAAGCTTTCTTT; size: large; J: TRBJ1-1; D: -; V: TRBV2
CDR3: CASSVLTGDATEAFF; DNA: TGCGCCAGCAGCGTACTTACAGGGGATGCCACTGAAGCTTTCTTT; size: -; J: TRBJ1-1; D: TRBD1; V: TRBV5-1
CDR3: CASSHGMGGGYGYTF; DNA: TGTGCCAGCAGCCACGGGATGGGCGGGGGGTATGGCTACACCTTC; size: -; J: TRBJ1-2; D: -; V: TRBV3-1/TRBV3-2
CDR3: CASSPEATNEKLFF; DNA: TGTGCCAGCAGCCCAGAAGCAACTAATGAAAAACTGTTTTTT; size: medium-sized; J: TRBJ1-4; D: -; V: TRBV4-2
CDR3: CASSWWQGDNYGYTF; DNA: TGTGCCAGTAGTTGGTGGCAGGGTGATAACTATGGCTACACCTTC; size: once; J: TRBJ1-2; D: -; V: TRBV19
CDR3: CASSQREAERSQYF; DNA: TGTGCCAGCAGCCAGAGGGAAGCCGAGAGGTCGCAGTATTTT; size: few; J: TRBJ2-3; D: -; V: TRBV7-9
CDR3: CASSFSWGAEGYTF; DNA: TGTGCCAGCAGTTTTTCGTGGGGGGCGGAGGGCTACACCTTC; size: -; J: TRBJ1-2; D: -; V: TRBV6-5
CDR3: CASRTGLKVSPLHF; DNA: TGTGCCAGCAGAACCGGGCTAAAGGTTTCACCCCTCCACTTT; size: few; J: TRBJ1-6; D: -; V: TRBV6-5
CDR3: CASSQGGEGRNSPLHF; DNA: TGTGCCAGCAGCCAGGGGGGGGAGGGGCGGAATTCACCCCTCCACTTT; size: few; J: TRBJ1-6; D: -; V: TRBV4-2
CDR3: CASSIGRGWGLETQYF; DNA: TGTGCCAGTAGTATCGGCAGGGGTTGGGGGCTAGAGACCCAGTACTTC; size: -; J: TRBJ2-5; D: -; V: TRBV19
CDR3: CASSPRDEDTQYF; DNA: TGTGCCAGCTCACCACGGGACGAAGATACGCAGTATTTT; size: -; J: TRBJ2-3; D: -; V: TRBV18
CDR3: CASRGQGNYGYTF; DNA: TGTGCCAGCAGAGGACAGGGTAACTATGGCTACACCTTC; size: few; J: TRBJ1-2; D: TRBD1; V: TRBV12-3/TRBV12-4
CDR3: CASSYSESSHHEQYF; DNA: TGTGCCAGCAGTTACTCAGAGAGCAGTCACCACGAGCAGTACTTC; size: -; J: TRBJ2-7; D: -; V: TRBV6-2/TRBV6-3
CDR3: CASSSNDRKAGELFF; DNA: TGCGCCAGCAGCTCAAACGACAGGAAGGCCGGGGAGCTGTTTTTT; size: -; J: TRBJ2-2; D: -; V: TRBV5-1
CDR3: CASREMGGAYNEQFF; DNA: TGTGCCAGCAGGGAGATGGGGGGCGCGTACAATGAGCAGTTCTTC; size: -; J: TRBJ2-1; D: -; V: TRBV6-6
CDR3: CASSQDLGFPGFGGYTF; DNA: TGTGCCAGCAGCCAAGATCTCGGGTTTCCGGGGTTCGGCGGCTACACCTTC; size: medium-sized; J: TRBJ1-2; D: -; V: TRBV4-2
CDR3: CASSLRDKSSYEQYF; DNA: TGCGCCAGCAGCTTGAGGGACAAGAGCTCCTACGAGCAGTACTTC; size: -; J: TRBJ2-7; D: -; V: TRBV5-1
CDR3: CASSLETGYTDTQYF; DNA: TGTGCCAGCAGCTTGGAGACAGGATACACAGATACGCAGTATTTT; size: -; J: TRBJ2-3; D: -; V: TRBV5-4
CDR3: CASSLKRTGEYYGYTF; DNA: TGTGCCAGCAGCTTGAAACGGACAGGGGAGTACTATGGCTACACCTTC; size: -; J: TRBJ1-2; D: TRBD1; V: TRBV5-6
CDR3: CASSFAGGNYNEQFF; DNA: TGTGCCAGCAGCTTTGCCGGGGGCAACTACAATGAGCAGTTCTTC; size: -; J: TRBJ2-1; D: -; V: TRBV5-5